The 18 T cell receptor beta chains below were found in one sample sequenced in a study of Graves' ophthalmopathy and Graves' hyperthyroidism. RNA transcripts were the source from which TCR beta CDR3 regions were amplified. HTBI-primed RT-PCR formed the first round, and a multiplex PCR formed the second. Using its own MiXCR run on the multiplex PCR reads, TCRdb lists one record per CDR3 protein. The sample has over 40,000 distinct CDR3 sequences; 50% are singletons. The specimen sequenced was peripheral blood. The receptors come from an adult man with Graves' ophthalmopathy.

The CDR3 here is CAWSVRGSDTQYF. As DNA, the CDR3 is TGTGCCTGGAGTGTACGGGGGTCAGATACGCAGTATTTT. V is TRBV30 and J is TRBJ2-3, with a possible D match to TRBD2 (6 bases). Trimming pared 0 bases from V and 4 bases from J, leaving 8 bases between. Germline CDR1 and CDR2: GTSNPN and SVGIG (reference sequence). This CDR3 comprises 13 residues.

The V call is TRBV9, the J call TRBJ2-7, with a possible D match to TRBD1 (5 bases). V lost 4 bases and J 5 bases, leaving 22 bases between the germline ends. CDR1 is SGDLS and CDR2 is YYNGEE in the germline V gene. The CDR3 consists of 16 residues. CDR3 sequence reads: CASSSTGKGLLDEQYF. In DNA, the CDR3 is TGTGCCAGCAGCTCCACCGGTAAGGGGCTCCTCGACGAGCAGTACTTC.

Remarks on this clonotype: This may stem from a read error, because a much larger clone lies one nucleotide away. No conserved phenylalanine or tryptophan ends this CDR3, so it is likely a read error. This rearrangement joins TRBV27 to TRBJ2-1; D gene ambiguous. Trimming left V 5 bases short and J 2 bases short, with 16 bases between. This CDR3 is built from 16 residues. Germline V gene lookup returns CDR1 MNHEY and CDR2 SMNVEV (reference sequence). This CDR3 reads CASSARLGIPYNEQFL. CDR3 nucleotide sequence: TGTGCCAGCAGTGCGAGGTTGGGGATCCCCTACAATGAGCAGTTCCTC.

This clonotype has ten or more counts. The chain links TRBV4-1 to TRBJ2-5, with 9 bases aligning to TRBD2. J lost 4 bases, V lost 1 base, and 10 bases had no gene match. The CDR3 contains 17 residues. Germline CDR1 is MGHRA and CDR2 is YSYEKL. The CDR3 here is CASSQGRLAGSGETQYF. Written as DNA, the CDR3 is TGCGCCAGCAGCCAAGGGCGGCTAGCGGGATCCGGAGAGACCCAGTACTTC.

V and J are TRBV6-4 and TRBJ2-5, with TRBD2 matching over 7 bases. With 3 bases clipped from V and 2 bases from J, the junction kept 0 bases outside the gene matches. This CDR3 contains 13 residues. CDR1 and CDR2 (germline): MRHNA, SNTAGT. CDR3 region: CASSEREQETQYF. DNA of the CDR3: TGTGCCAGCAGTGAGCGGGAGCAAGAGACCCAGTACTTC.

This clonotype was detected once. Written as DNA, the CDR3 is TGTGCCAGCAGCCCAGGGACTGAGCAGTTCTTC. It yields the protein CASSPGTEQFF. This chain joins TRBV9 and TRBJ2-1; tentatively, D is TRBD1 or TRBD2 (5 bases each). V lost 4 bases to trimming and J lost 9 bases, with 8 bases between them. There are 11 residues in the CDR3. CDR1 and CDR2 (germline): SGDLS, YYNGEE.

Judged by abundance, this clonotype is medium-sized (0.01 to 0.1%). The chain uses TRBV2 and TRBJ2-1; 9 nucleotides agree with TRBD2. Trimming removed 3 bases from V and 13 bases from J; junction bases left unmatched: 4. CDR1 is SNHLY, CDR2 FYNNEI, per germline. The CDR3 consists of 12 residues. The CDR3 sequence is CASSDGSGRQFF. The CDR3 DNA sequence: TGTGCCAGCAGTGACGGTAGCGGGAGACAGTTCTTC.

This clonotype was counted at least ten times. The CDR3 nucleotides are TGCGCCAGCAGCTCCGGAGACGGGCCCAACTATGGCTACACCTTC. Protein sequence: CASSSGDGPNYGYTF. This chain connects TRBV5-1 to TRBJ1-2; D ambiguous. Trimming left V 3 bases short and J 2 bases short, with 14 bases between. The CDR3 is 15 residues long. CDR1 and CDR2 from the germline V gene are SGHRS and YFSETQ.

Ten or more counts support this clonotype. The chain recombines TRBV7-8 with TRBJ2-5; the match to TRBD2 covers 10 bases. This CDR3 is 15 amino acids long. Germline CDR1 reads SGHVS; CDR2 reads FQNEAQ. J gave up 4 bases and V 5 bases, and 7 bases lay outside the gene matches. The CDR3 sequence: CASSLRLAGVETQYF. The CDR3 DNA reads TGTGCCAGCAGCCTACGGCTAGCGGGAGTAGAGACCCAGTACTTC.

In its sample, this clonotype was seen many times. The V call is TRBV19, the J call TRBJ2-1, with D maybe TRBD1 (5 bases). Trimming cost V 3 bases and J 9 bases, with 15 bases left between them. This CDR3 has 14 amino acids. Germline CDR1 LNHDA, CDR2 SQIVND (reference sequence). CDR3 sequence reads: CASSITGRMGEQFF. The CDR3 bases are TGTGCCAGTAGTATTACAGGTCGGATGGGTGAGCAGTTCTTC.

The sample holds many counts of this clonotype. The genes are TRBV6-4 and TRBJ2-7, with D perhaps matching TRBD1 (6 bases). V lost 6 bases and J lost 4, with 19 bases in between. Per the germline V gene, CDR1 is MRHNA and CDR2 is SNTAGT. The CDR3 length is 15 residues. CDR3 bases: TGTGCCAGCAGCGAGTCAGGGGATTCAGGATACGAGCAGTACTTC. It is translated as CASSESGDSGYEQYF.

This clonotype was seen more than once but under ten times. V usage is TRBV7-6 and J usage is TRBJ1-2, with 7 positions matching TRBD1. The CDR3 runs to 14 residues. Germline CDR1 is SGHVS and CDR2 is FNYEAQ. After removal of 5 bases from V and 4 bases from J, the junction contained 7 bases not matched to a gene. The CDR3: CASSQLQGSYGYTF. The CDR3, as DNA: TGTGCCAGCAGCCAACTACAGGGGTCCTATGGCTACACCTTC. Looking up the rest from reference TRBV7-6 and TRBJ1-2 gives the full variable domain: GAGVSQSPRYKVTKRGQDVALRCDPISGHVSLYWYRQALGQGPEFLTYFNYEAQQDKSGLPNDRFSAERPEGSISTLTIQRTEQRDSAMYRCASSQLQGSYGYTFGSGTRLTVV.

This clonotype was recorded many times. The V call is TRBV12-3 or TRBV12-4, the J call TRBJ1-1; a weak D match, TRBD1 (5 bases). With 3 bases removed from V and 7 bases from J, the gap between germline ends came to 12 bases. The CDR3 consists of 13 residues. The CDR3 region is CASSFLGAGEAFF. CDR3 DNA sequence: TGTGCCAGCAGTTTCTTAGGGGCCGGTGAAGCTTTCTTT.

This clonotype showed up many times. The rearrangement joins TRBV7-9 to TRBJ2-2; the D is unclear. Trimming removed 4 bases at V and 4 bases at J, with 19 bases between. CDR1 is SEHNR, CDR2 FQNEAQ, per germline (reference sequence). This CDR3 comprises 17 residues. Here the CDR3 DNA reads TGTGCCAGCAGCTCATCCCTAGGGTGGTCGGGCACCGGGGAGCTGTTTTTT. As protein: CASSSSLGWSGTGELFF.

The rearrangement links TRBV28 to TRBJ2-3, with 11 positions matching TRBD2. The germline CDR1 and CDR2 sequences are MDHEN and SYDVKM. Trimming removed 5 bases from V and 4 bases from J; junction bases left unmatched: 8. The CDR3 is made up of 16 amino acids. The CDR3 protein is CASSLLAGVGSDTQYF. CDR3 coding DNA: TGTGCCAGCAGTCTACTAGCGGGAGTTGGCTCAGATACGCAGTATTTT.

Comments on this clonotype: An end of the junction does not agree with germline; a read error may underlie this. The chain has TRBV29-1 and TRBJ2-6, with D perhaps TRBD2 (6 bases). CDR3 length: 15 amino acids. Germline CDR1 reads SQVTM; CDR2 reads ANQGSEA. In DNA, the CDR3 is TGCAGCGTTCCGGGAACTAGCTCTGGGGCCAACGTCCGGACTTTC. This sequence encodes CSVPGTSSGANVRTF.

The chain carries TRBV29-1 and TRBJ1-1; D not resolved. Germline CDR1 and CDR2: SQVTM and ANQGSEA. CDR3 length equals 11 residues. V shed 7 bases and J shed 11 bases, with 17 bases lying between them. The CDR3 DNA is TGCAGCGGGCAGAACGGGTGTCAGGCTTTCTTT. As protein: CSGQNGCQAFF.

This clonotype was recorded many times. The chain recombines TRBV3-1 with TRBJ1-2; D remains unclear. Trimming removed 5 bases from V and 6 bases from J, with 7 bases in between. The CDR3 contains 11 residues. Per germline, CDR1 LGHDT and CDR2 YNNKEL (reference sequence). The CDR3, as DNA: TGTGCCAGCAGCTCCTATAATGGCTACACCTTC. Protein sequence: CASSSYNGYTF.